The T cell receptor beta chain described here comes from a study of vaccination effects on CD4 cells after COVID-19. The wider study: Participants each got two BNT162b2 or mRNA-1273 vaccine doses. Whole-study findings and limits: In convalescent patients, vaccine-induced clones largely differed from infection-induced clones. Few convalescent patients and no early post-infection timepoints were included in the study.

TCRdb keeps only in-frame clones here, not all; method: immunoSEQ multiplex PCR. The table includes about 45,000 clones, around 72% detected once. Concerning this clone itself: Its antigen is currently unknown.

CDR3 length equals 12 residues. Germline CDR1 reads SGHTA; CDR2 reads FQGNSA. V lost 5 bases to trimming and J lost 3 bases, with 5 bases between them. With the ViraFEST assay, the study expanded antigen-specific CD4+ T cells using viral peptide pools, then sequenced them. Researchers isolated CD4+ T cells once less than twelve days of culture had elapsed. Their SARS-CoV-2 infection, verified by PCR, occurred between March and December 2020. Half-medium replacement with IL-2 medium occurred on days 3 and 7. Sample: CD4+ T cells from PBMCs cultured with a peptide pool, taken before COVID-19 vaccination. The receptor was isolated from a human donor who had a prior SARS-CoV-2 infection. The chain joins TRBV7-2 to TRBJ1-3; D gene uncertain. The CDR3 coding sequence is TGTGCCAGCAGCCCCCTTGGAAACACCATATATTTT. Translating it yields CASSPLGNTIYF. Supplemented by reference TRBV7-2 and TRBJ1-3, the full variable domain reads GAGVSQSPSNKVTEKGKDVELRCDPISGHTALYWYRQSLGQGLEFLIYFQGNSAPDKSGLPSDRFSAERTGGSVSTLTIQRTQQEDSAVYLCASSPLGNTIYFGEGSWLTVV.